Each of the 21 T cell receptor beta chains below was sequenced from the same sample in a study of T cells after yellow fever vaccination. Via MiXCR, TCRdb re-called the 5' RACE reads, giving one row per CDR3 protein. The table shows over 70,000 distinct CDR3 sequences, with around 7% occurring only once. The sequencing used CD8+ T cells sorted from PBMCs, collected on the day of the yellow fever booster vaccination. These receptors originate from a man aged 25-45 years who received the YFV17D yellow fever vaccine.

The chain links TRBV20-1 to TRBJ1-1, with D maybe TRBD1 (5 bases). There are 12 residues in the CDR3. The ends were cut back, 1 base at V and 3 bases at J, with 6 bases in the middle. Looked up from germline, CDR1 is DFQATT and CDR2 is SNEGSKA (reference sequence). The CDR3 reads CSARARDTEAFF. The CDR3, as DNA: TGCAGTGCTAGAGCCAGGGACACTGAAGCTTTCTTT.

The rearrangement joins TRBV12-3 or TRBV12-4 to TRBJ1-5, with a possible D match to TRBD1 (6 bases). The CDR3 contains 15 residues. V lost 5 bases, J lost 9 bases, and 20 bases lay in between. This CDR3 is CASSPGATGTGPQHF. CDR3 sequence (DNA): TGTGCCAGCAGTCCAGGAGCGACAGGCACAGGGCCCCAGCATTTT.

The table lists this clonotype with many counts. This sequence joins TRBV12-3 or TRBV12-4 and TRBJ2-3, with D tentatively TRBD1 (5 bases). The ends were cut back, 5 bases at V and 2 bases at J, with 14 bases in the middle. This CDR3 has 15 amino acids. CDR3 sequence: CASSKGDSFTDTQYF. CDR3 sequence (DNA): TGTGCCAGCAGTAAGGGTGACAGTTTCACAGATACGCAGTATTTT.

This clonotype was counted a few times. V gene TRBV28 combines with J gene TRBJ1-6; 7 bases line up with TRBD1. In germline, CDR1 is MDHEN, CDR2 SYDVKM. V was pared by 3 bases and J by 7 bases, with 9 bases of the junction left unmatched. This CDR3 has 16 amino acids. The DNA of the CDR3 is TGTGCCAGCAGTTTCCCGACAGGGAATGTCAATTCACCCCTCCACTTT. Its protein is CASSFPTGNVNSPLHF. Complete variable domain (other parts from reference TRBV28 and TRBJ1-6): DVKVTQSSRYLVKRTGEKVFLECVQDMDHENMFWYRQDPGLGLRLIYFSYDVKMKEKGDIPEGYSVSREKKERFSLILESASTNQTSMYLCASSFPTGNVNSPLHFGNGTRLTVT.

The chain recombines TRBV11-2 with TRBJ2-1, with 14 bases matching TRBD2. CDR3 length: 17 amino acids. Germline assignment: CDR1 SGHAT and CDR2 FQNNGV. V shed 4 bases, J shed 3 bases, and the junction held 5 bases outside the gene matches. This CDR3 is CASSWGLAGENYNEQFF. CDR3 nucleotide sequence: TGTGCCAGCAGCTGGGGACTAGCGGGAGAGAACTACAATGAGCAGTTCTTC. Drawing the rest from reference TRBV11-2 and TRBJ2-1, the complete variable domain is EAGVAQSPRYKIIEKRQSVAFWCNPISGHATLYWYQQILGQGPKLLIQFQNNGVVDDSQLPKDRFSAERLKGVDSTLKIQPAKLEDSAVYLCASSWGLAGENYNEQFFGPGTRLTVL.

This clonotype showed up many times. The V and J genes are TRBV29-1 and TRBJ2-3, with unresolved D. This CDR3 spans 16 amino acids. Trimming removed 5 bases from V and 1 base from J, with 19 bases in between. Germline values: CDR1 SQVTM, CDR2 ANQGSEA. The CDR3 region has the DNA TGCAGCGTTTCACCGGGCGGACCCTGGGGCACAGATACGCAGTATTTT. This encodes CSVSPGGPWGTDTQYF.

This clonotype has only a few counts. The gene calls are TRBV28 and TRBJ2-3; 9 nucleotides agree with TRBD2. CDR3 length: 20 amino acids. Germline loops: CDR1 MDHEN, CDR2 SYDVKM. V was pared by 4 bases and J by 9 bases, with 26 bases of the junction left unmatched. The CDR3 coding sequence is TGTGCCAGCAGTTACCGAGTGCTTGGTAGCGGGAGAGGGGCACCGTGGACGCAGTATTTT. Its translation: CASSYRVLGSGRGAPWTQYF. Supplemented by reference TRBV28 and TRBJ2-3, the full variable domain reads DVKVTQSSRYLVKRTGEKVFLECVQDMDHENMFWYRQDPGLGLRLIYFSYDVKMKEKGDIPEGYSVSREKKERFSLILESASTNQTSMYLCASSYRVLGSGRGAPWTQYFGPGTRLTVL.

This clonotype occurred many times. The rearrangement joins TRBV12-3 or TRBV12-4 to TRBJ2-7, with D possibly being TRBD2 (6 bases). Trimming took 7 bases from V and 6 from J, leaving 16 bases between them. The CDR3 extends over 13 amino acids. The CDR3 region has the DNA TGTGCCAGCAACGCCCCCGGGGGACGCGAGCAGTACTTC. Encoded protein: CASNAPGGREQYF.

This clonotype showed up just a few times. The genes are TRBV27 and TRBJ2-1; 8 nucleotides align to TRBD2. The CDR3 runs 14 residues. Germline lookup yields CDR1 MNHEY and CDR2 SMNVEV (reference sequence). Trimming cost V 3 bases and J 4 bases; bases outside gene matches: 2. This chain's CDR3 is CASSLASGYNEQFF. CDR3 DNA sequence: TGTGCCAGCAGTTTGGCTAGCGGGTACAATGAGCAGTTCTTC.

The genes are TRBV27 and TRBJ2-5, with 8 positions matching TRBD1. The trim removed 3 bases at V and 6 bases at J, leaving 6 bases unmatched. This CDR3 is built from 14 residues. Germline lookup yields CDR1 MNHEY and CDR2 SMNVEV (reference sequence). The DNA of the CDR3 is TGTGCCAGCAGTTTGACAGGGGACGGGAAGACCCAGTACTTC. Its protein is CASSLTGDGKTQYF.

This clonotype was found a few times. The CDR3 DNA is TGTGCCAGCAGTTTATCCGGACTAGCAGGCACAGATACGCAGTATTTT. Protein product: CASSLSGLAGTDTQYF. The chain has TRBV27 and TRBJ2-3; 8 bases agree with TRBD2. The CDR3 totals 16 residues. The ends lost 0 bases at V and 1 base at J; junction bases unmatched: 3. Germline V gene lookup returns CDR1 MNHEY and CDR2 SMNVEV (reference sequence).

The gene calls are TRBV11-1 and TRBJ2-6; 8 bases are shared with TRBD1. The CDR3 extends over 18 amino acids. With V trimmed by 5 bases and J by 6 bases, 15 bases remained unmatched. Germline-derived CDR1 and CDR2 are SGHAT and FQDESV (reference sequence). The chain's CDR3 is CASSRPAQGAVKANVLTF. DNA of the CDR3: TGTGCCAGCAGCCGACCCGCCCAGGGGGCGGTGAAGGCCAACGTCCTGACTTTC.

This clonotype has only a few counts. This chain uses TRBV7-9 with TRBJ1-5, with 9 bases fitting TRBD1. V lost 5 bases to trimming and J lost 5 bases; unmatched junction nucleotides: 7. CDR3 size: 15 residues. The germline V gene has CDR1 SEHNR and CDR2 FQNEAQ (reference sequence). Written as DNA, the CDR3 is TGTGCCAGCAGCGTCGGGACAGGGAGTGATCAGCCCCAGCATTTT. Its protein product is CASSVGTGSDQPQHF.

This clonotype was observed a handful of times. The gene calls are TRBV11-1 and TRBJ2-3; the match to TRBD2 covers 9 bases. J lost 2 bases, V lost 8 bases, and 20 bases had no gene match. This CDR3 is built from 19 residues. CDR1 and CDR2 from the germline V gene are SGHAT and FQDESV (reference sequence). CDR3 sequence (DNA): TGTGCCAGCGGAGTAGGTTTGCTAGCGGGAACGAGACCCACAGATACGCAGTATTTT. Its translation: CASGVGLLAGTRPTDTQYF.

The genes are TRBV24-1 and TRBJ2-1, with 7 positions matching TRBD2. Per germline, CDR1 KGHDR and CDR2 SFDVKD. The CDR3 totals 12 residues. V dropped 5 bases and J dropped 7; count of bases not matched to a gene: 1. As DNA, the CDR3 is TGTGCCACCAGTGGGGGAGGGAATGAGCAGTTCTTC. Amino acid sequence: CATSGGGNEQFF.

This clonotype was recorded at least ten times. V gene TRBV6-5 combines with J gene TRBJ2-3; TRBD1 aligns across 8 bases. Germline lookup yields CDR1 MNHEY and CDR2 SVGAGI. The CDR3 covers 18 residues. Trimming removed 0 bases from V and 4 bases from J; junction bases left unmatched: 12. CDR3 sequence reads: CASSYSGSIQGVSDTQYF. The CDR3 DNA sequence: TGTGCCAGCAGTTACTCGGGGAGTATACAGGGGGTGTCAGATACGCAGTATTTT.

This clonotype was seen many times. The genes are TRBV11-2 and TRBJ2-5; D is perhaps TRBD1 or TRBD2 (6 bases each). V was cut by 7 bases and J by 4 bases, with 16 bases left in between. From germline, CDR1 is SGHAT and CDR2 FQNNGV. This CDR3 has 14 residues. CDR3 in amino acids: CASTYHGGLETQYF. The CDR3 DNA sequence: TGTGCCAGCACCTATCACGGGGGCTTAGAGACCCAGTACTTC.

This clonotype was counted at least ten times. This sequence joins TRBV6-2 or TRBV6-3 and TRBJ2-7, with TRBD1 matching 11 bases. Per the germline V gene, CDR1 is MNHEY and CDR2 is SVGEGT. The CDR3 sequence is 15 residues long. J was trimmed by 2 bases and V by 2 bases; bases with no gene match: 2. CDR3 loop: CASSYAGQGAYEQYF. CDR3 DNA sequence: TGTGCCAGCAGTTACGCGGGACAGGGGGCCTACGAGCAGTACTTC.

In this sample, this clonotype turned up a few times. J is TRBJ2-1 and V is TRBV6-5; D not certain. Per germline, CDR1 MNHEY and CDR2 SVGAGI. Trimming pared 0 bases from V and 8 bases from J, leaving 11 bases between. The CDR3 extends over 14 amino acids. For the CDR3, the DNA is TGTGCCAGCAGTTACTCTTCGCTGTTCTATGAGCAGTTCTTC. Its translation: CASSYSSLFYEQFF.

CDR3 nucleotides: TGTGCAATTCAAGCGGGATTGACTACCTACGAGCAGTACTTC. It translates to CAIQAGLTTYEQYF. V and J are TRBV2 and TRBJ2-7; TRBD2 agrees at 7 bases. Germline V CDR1 and CDR2: SNHLY, FYNNEI. This CDR3 comprises 14 residues.

This clonotype was observed a few times. The chain employs TRBV20-1 and TRBJ2-7; the D gene is possibly TRBD2 (6 bases). Trimming stripped 3 bases from V and 6 bases from J, with 18 bases between. This CDR3 contains 14 residues. Germline V CDR1 and CDR2: DFQATT, SNEGSKA (reference sequence). CDR3 sequence (DNA): TGCAGTGCTAGCCAGCCGGGGGTCGGTCTCGAGCAGTACTTC. Its protein is CSASQPGVGLEQYF.